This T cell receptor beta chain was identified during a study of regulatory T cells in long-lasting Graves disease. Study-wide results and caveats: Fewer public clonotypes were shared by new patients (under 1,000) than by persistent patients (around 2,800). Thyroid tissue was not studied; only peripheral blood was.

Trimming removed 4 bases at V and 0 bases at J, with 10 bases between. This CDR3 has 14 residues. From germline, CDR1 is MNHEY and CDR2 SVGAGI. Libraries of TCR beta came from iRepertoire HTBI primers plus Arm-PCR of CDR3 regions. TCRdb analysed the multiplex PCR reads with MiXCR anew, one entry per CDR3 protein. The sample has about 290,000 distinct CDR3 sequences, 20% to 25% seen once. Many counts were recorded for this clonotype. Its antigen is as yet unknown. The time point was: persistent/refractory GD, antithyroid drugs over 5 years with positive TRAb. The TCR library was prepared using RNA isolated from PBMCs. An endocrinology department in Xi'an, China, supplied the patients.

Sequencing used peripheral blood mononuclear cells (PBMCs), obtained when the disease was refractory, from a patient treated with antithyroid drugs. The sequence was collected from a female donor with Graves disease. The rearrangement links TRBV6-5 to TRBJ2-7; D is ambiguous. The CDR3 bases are TGTGCCAGCAGTTTAGGATGGAGCTCCTACGAGCAGTACTTC. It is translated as CASSLGWSSYEQYF.